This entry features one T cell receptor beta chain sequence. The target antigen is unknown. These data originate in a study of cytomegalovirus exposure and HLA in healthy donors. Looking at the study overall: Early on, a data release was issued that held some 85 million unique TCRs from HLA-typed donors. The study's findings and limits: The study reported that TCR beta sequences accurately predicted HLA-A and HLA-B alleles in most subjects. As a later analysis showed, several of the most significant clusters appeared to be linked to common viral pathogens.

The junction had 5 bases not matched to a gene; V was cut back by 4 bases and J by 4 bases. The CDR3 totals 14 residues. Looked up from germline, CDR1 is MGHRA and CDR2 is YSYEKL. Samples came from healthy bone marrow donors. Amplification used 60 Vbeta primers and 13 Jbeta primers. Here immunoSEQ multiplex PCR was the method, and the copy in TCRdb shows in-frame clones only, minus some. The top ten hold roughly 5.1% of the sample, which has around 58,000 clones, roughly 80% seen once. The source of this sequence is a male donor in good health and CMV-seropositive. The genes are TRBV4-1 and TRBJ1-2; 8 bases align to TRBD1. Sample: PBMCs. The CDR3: CASSREDRAYGYTF. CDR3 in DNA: TGCGCCAGCAGCCGGGAGGACAGGGCCTATGGCTACACCTTC.